The 27 T cell receptor beta chains given below trace back to one sample, sequenced in a study of shared clonotypes between healthy human individuals. Profiling relied on immunoSEQ multiplex PCR, and the TCRdb table lists in-frame clones only, not all of them. The sample has 2 million to 2.5 million clones; 95% are singletons. What was sequenced was naive CD4+ T cells sorted from blood. Described subset: CD45RA+ positively selected. Receptors originate from a young man in good health.

This chain links TRBV10-3 with TRBJ1-2; 7 nucleotides align to TRBD1. The CDR3 sequence is 14 residues long. Germline V lookup: CDR1 ENHRY, CDR2 SYGVKD. Trimming at V came to 5 bases and at J to 6 bases, leaving 9 bases not matched to a gene. Here the CDR3 DNA reads TGTGCCATCAGTAAAGACAGGGAAAGGGATGGCTACACCTTC. Encoded protein: CAISKDRERDGYTF.

In DNA, the CDR3 is TGTGCCAGCTCACCTCCCTGGCAGGGGGCCTCCTACGAGCAGTACTTC. This encodes CASSPPWQGASYEQYF. The chain links TRBV18 to TRBJ2-7; 8 bases are a match to TRBD1. CDR3 size: 16 residues. Per germline, CDR1 KGHSH and CDR2 LQKENI. The J segment lost 0 bases and the V segment lost 3 bases, leaving 7 bases of the junction unmatched.

The V call is TRBV2, the J call TRBJ1-3; TRBD1 might be the D (5 bases). V lost 4 bases and J lost 4, with 8 bases in between. This CDR3 comprises 13 residues. Germline CDR1 reads SNHLY; CDR2 reads FYNNEI. Here the CDR3 DNA reads TGTGCCAGCAGTGGGGGGTTGGGAAACACCATATATTTT. It specifies CASSGGLGNTIYF.

V and J are TRBV6-1 and TRBJ2-5; 11 nucleotides match TRBD2. CDR1 MNHNS and CDR2 SASEGT come from the germline V gene. V was clipped by 7 bases and J by 5 bases; unmatched bases: 9. This CDR3 has 15 residues. In DNA form, the CDR3 reads TGTGCCAGCAAGAATAGCGGGGGGGGTTCGGAGACCCAGTACTTC. Translated: CASKNSGGGSETQYF.

The chain links TRBV7-2 to TRBJ2-6, with D unclear. V lost 8 bases and J 4 bases, leaving 12 bases between the germline ends. CDR3 length: 14 residues. Germline CDR1 and CDR2: SGHTA and FQGNSA. The CDR3 protein is CASSTLAGANVLTF. In nucleotides, the CDR3 is TGTGCCAGCTCTACGCTCGCCGGGGCCAACGTCCTGACTTTC.

The chain is built from TRBV7-2 and TRBJ2-1; 10 nucleotides align to TRBD2. This CDR3 is 15 amino acids long. The J segment lost 4 bases and the V segment lost 5 bases, leaving 5 bases of the junction unmatched. Germline V gene sequence: CDR1 SGHTA, CDR2 FQGNSA. DNA of the CDR3: TGTGCCAGCAGCCGTGGACTAGCGGATTACAATGAGCAGTTCTTC. Amino acid sequence: CASSRGLADYNEQFF.

In its sample, this clone was seen once. The chain joins TRBV14 to TRBJ2-5; D is undetermined. The V and J ends lost 4 bases and 2 bases respectively, with 11 bases between them. The CDR3 has 14 amino acids. Germline V gene lookup returns CDR1 SGHDN and CDR2 FVKESK. The CDR3 protein is CASSPRFGQETQYF. For the CDR3, the DNA is TGTGCCAGCAGCCCCCGGTTCGGGCAAGAGACCCAGTACTTC.

The rearrangement links TRBV29-1 to TRBJ2-3; TRBD2 matches at 7 bases. Looked up from germline, CDR1 is SQVTM and CDR2 is ANQGSEA. V lost 5 bases, J lost 3 bases, and 2 bases stayed unmatched. The CDR3 runs 12 residues. CDR3 DNA: TGCAGCGTTACTAGCGCGACAGATACGCAGTATTTT. Protein product: CSVTSATDTQYF.

Concerning this clone itself: This specimen includes other DNA sequences encoding the same CDR3. The chain employs TRBV6-5 and TRBJ2-7, with D possibly TRBD2 on 6 matching bases. The CDR3 is 14 residues long. Germline assignment: CDR1 MNHEY and CDR2 SVGAGI. Trimming stripped 2 bases from V and 2 bases from J, with 10 bases between. CDR3 residues: CASSYRAGPYEQYF. CDR3 in DNA: TGTGCCAGCAGTTACAGGGCGGGACCCTACGAGCAGTACTTC.

With regard to this clone: This specimen includes other DNA sequences encoding the same CDR3. The rearrangement uses TRBV7-2 and TRBJ2-1; 7 bases fit TRBD2. J was trimmed by 2 bases and V by 5 bases; bases with no gene match: 3. Germline-derived CDR1 and CDR2 are SGHTA and FQGNSA. This CDR3 contains 14 residues. The CDR3 DNA is TGTGCCAGCAGCCCAGGACTAGCCTACAATGAGCAGTTCTTC. It encodes CASSPGLAYNEQFF.

This chain links TRBV30 with TRBJ2-7; 10 bases map to TRBD2. The V gene's germline CDR1 is GTSNPN and CDR2 SVGIG (reference sequence). J lost 4 bases, V lost 2 bases, and 5 bases had no gene match. The CDR3 loop spans 14 amino acids. The CDR3 here is CAWSRASGSYEQYF. The CDR3 bases are TGTGCCTGGAGTAGGGCTAGCGGGAGTTACGAGCAGTACTTC. The variable domain in full, completed from reference TRBV30 and TRBJ2-7, reads SQTIHQWPATLVQPVGSPLSLECTVEGTSNPNLYWYRQAAGRGLQLLFYSVGIGQISSEVPQNLSASRPQDRQFILSSKKLLLSDSGFYLCAWSRASGSYEQYFGPGTRLTVT.

The chain joins TRBV6-1 to TRBJ1-2; D unresolved. The V end lost 2 bases, the J end lost 0 bases, and 10 bases lay between the germline ends. The CDR3 consists of 15 residues. Germline CDR1 reads MNHNS; CDR2 reads SASEGT. In DNA, the CDR3 is TGTGCCAGCAGTGAACGGCCCGGATCTAACTATGGCTACACCTTC. Its translation: CASSERPGSNYGYTF.

The V call is TRBV9, the J call TRBJ2-3, with 7 bases that match TRBD2. Germline CDR1 SGDLS, CDR2 YYNGEE. J lost 3 bases, V lost 4 bases, and 8 bases had no gene match. The CDR3 runs to 15 residues. The CDR3 reads CASSPDGGRTDTQYF. CDR3 nucleotide sequence: TGTGCCAGCAGCCCAGACGGCGGGAGAACAGATACGCAGTATTTT.

This clone was detected only once. This chain links TRBV15 with TRBJ2-5; no reliable D call. V lost 5 bases and J lost 5, with 12 bases in between. CDR3 length equals 13 residues. Germline V CDR1 and CDR2: LNHNV, YYDKDF (reference sequence). The CDR3: CATSFSTVETQYF. The CDR3, as DNA: TGTGCCACCAGCTTTTCTACTGTGGAGACCCAGTACTTC.

The chain has TRBV10-3 and TRBJ2-1, with D tentatively TRBD2 (6 bases). Germline CDR1 reads ENHRY; CDR2 reads SYGVKD. With 4 bases removed from V and 10 bases from J, the gap between germline ends came to 11 bases. CDR3 size: 12 residues. CDR3 nucleotide sequence: TGTGCCATCAGTGGAGGGAGGACAGAGCAGTTCTTC. This sequence encodes CAISGGRTEQFF.

For this clone: An end of the junction does not agree with germline; a read error may underlie this. V gene TRBV7-7 combines with J gene TRBJ2-5; 8 bases line up with TRBD1. The CDR3 sequence is 15 residues long. In germline, CDR1 is SSHAT, CDR2 FNYEAQ (reference sequence). The CDR3 sequence is CASSLRTGMQETQYF. The CDR3 nucleotides read TGTGCTAGCAGCTTGAGGACAGGGATGCAAGAGACCCAGTACTTC.

The V call is TRBV27, the J call TRBJ1-2; 7 positions match TRBD1. The CDR3 covers 13 residues. The J segment lost 6 bases and the V segment lost 2 bases, leaving 3 bases of the junction unmatched. Germline CDR1 is MNHEY and CDR2 is SMNVEV (reference sequence). The CDR3 sequence: CASSLNRGHGYTF. The CDR3 region has the DNA TGTGCCAGCAGTTTAAACAGGGGCCATGGCTACACCTTC.

This chain joins TRBV28 and TRBJ1-1; D is undetermined. This CDR3 region has 12 residues. Per the germline V gene, CDR1 is MDHEN and CDR2 is SYDVKM. Deletions cut 2 bases from V and 6 bases from J, with 7 bases between. The CDR3 is CASSLRTSEAFF. CDR3 in DNA: TGTGCCAGCAGTTTAAGAACTTCTGAAGCTTTCTTT.

This chain joins TRBV7-9 and TRBJ2-3, with 9 bases matching TRBD2. Looked up from germline, CDR1 is SEHNR and CDR2 is FQNEAQ (reference sequence). J was trimmed by 6 bases and V by 1 base; bases with no gene match: 17. There are 19 residues in the CDR3. CDR3: CASSLVAGAPDPNRDTQYF. The CDR3 DNA reads as TGTGCCAGCAGCTTAGTAGCGGGAGCGCCGGACCCAAACAGGGATACGCAGTATTTT.

CDR3 DNA sequence: TGTGCCAGCAGCAAAGTGGACAGAACGTTTAATGAAAAACTGTTTTTT. Residues: CASSKVDRTFNEKLFF. This chain uses TRBV21-1 with TRBJ1-4; the D call TRBD1 from the table was never checked on the DNA. TRBV21-1 is annotated as a pseudogene. This CDR3 region has 16 residues.

For this clone: Other DNA sequences in this sample translate to the same CDR3. The rearrangement joins TRBV6-1 to TRBJ1-5; D not certain. The V and J ends lost 2 bases and 2 bases respectively, with 4 bases between them. This CDR3 is built from 13 residues. Germline V lookup: CDR1 MNHNS, CDR2 SASEGT. CDR3: CASSEPGNQPQHF. CDR3 in DNA: TGTGCCAGCAGTGAACCCGGCAATCAGCCCCAGCATTTT.

The chain employs TRBV7-2 and TRBJ1-2; 8 positions match TRBD1. The CDR3 runs 15 residues. Trimming took 2 bases from V and 8 from J; bases not matched to a gene: 10. Germline CDR1 reads SGHTA; CDR2 reads FQGNSA. CDR3 residues: CASSLTDRVVQGYTF. The CDR3 nucleotides are TGTGCCAGCAGCTTAACGGACAGGGTGGTGCAGGGCTACACCTTC.

The chain recombines TRBV27 with TRBJ2-5; D perhaps matches TRBD2 (5 bases). Deletions cut 5 bases from V and 8 bases from J, with 12 bases between. The CDR3 consists of 12 residues. Germline CDR1 is MNHEY and CDR2 is SMNVEV (reference sequence). The CDR3 reads CASSPGGLTQYF. DNA of the CDR3: TGTGCCAGCAGTCCCGGAGGTCTTACCCAGTACTTC.

CDR3 residues: CASSLAGTGVGQPQHF. The CDR3 DNA reads as TGTGCCAGCAGCTTAGCGGGGACAGGGGTGGGTCAGCCCCAGCATTTT. The chain joins TRBV11-2 to TRBJ1-5; TRBD1 agrees at 10 bases. The CDR3 is made up of 16 amino acids. The germline gives CDR1 SGHAT, CDR2 FQNNGV. V lost 1 base, J lost 6 bases, and 6 bases stayed unmatched.

The chain is built from TRBV13 and TRBJ1-6, with 10 bases aligning to TRBD1. CDR1 and CDR2 from the germline V gene are PRHDT and FYEKMQ (reference sequence). The CDR3 runs 15 residues. The V segment lost 4 bases and the J segment 5 bases; nucleotides outside the gene matches: 2. DNA of the CDR3: TGTGCCAGCAGCTCGGACAGGGGGAATAATTCACCCCTCCACTTT. The encoded protein is CASSSDRGNNSPLHF.

The count of this clone is one. This chain uses TRBV2 with TRBJ2-3; TRBD2 is a possible D gene (6 bases). V was trimmed by 4 bases and J by 2 bases, leaving 16 bases between them. The length of the CDR3 is 16 residues. Germline V gene data show CDR1 as SNHLY and CDR2 as FYNNEI. The CDR3 reads CASSASGLGDTDTQYF. The CDR3 nucleotides are TGTGCCAGCAGTGCCTCGGGACTTGGGGACACAGATACGCAGTATTTT.

The V and J genes are TRBV5-4 and TRBJ1-1, with 7 bases that match TRBD1. This CDR3 is 11 amino acids long. Germline assignment: CDR1 SGHNT and CDR2 YYREEE (reference sequence). Losses at the gene ends were 4 bases for V and 10 bases for J; bases not matched to a gene: 4. As DNA, the CDR3 is TGTGCCAGCAGCGCGGGACAGTTAGCTTTCTTT. Its translation is CASSAGQLAFF.